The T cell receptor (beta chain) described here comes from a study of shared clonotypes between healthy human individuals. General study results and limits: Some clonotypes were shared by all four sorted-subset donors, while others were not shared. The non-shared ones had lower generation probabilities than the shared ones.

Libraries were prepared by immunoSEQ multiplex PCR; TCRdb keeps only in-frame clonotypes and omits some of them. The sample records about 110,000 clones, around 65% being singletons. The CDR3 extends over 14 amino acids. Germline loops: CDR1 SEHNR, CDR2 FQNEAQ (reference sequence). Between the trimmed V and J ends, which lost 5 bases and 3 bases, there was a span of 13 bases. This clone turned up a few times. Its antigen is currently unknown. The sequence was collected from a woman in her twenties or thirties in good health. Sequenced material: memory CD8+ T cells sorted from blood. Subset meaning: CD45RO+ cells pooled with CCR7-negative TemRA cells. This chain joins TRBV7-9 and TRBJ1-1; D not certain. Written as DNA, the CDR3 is TGTGCCAGCAGCCTATCCGGGCCGCACACTGAAGCTTTCTTT. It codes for CASSLSGPHTEAFF.